These 19 T cell receptor beta chains came from one sample sequenced in a study of CD8 T cells in ankylosing spondylitis. Broader study findings: Seemingly distinctive of ankylosing spondylitis blood was a TCR beta motif formed by eight highly homologous variants.

TCRdb independently ran MiXCR on the 5' RACE reads; one entry per CDR3 protein. This repertoire shows about 340,000 distinct CDR3 sequences, 7.5% to 9% found once; its top ten account for approximately 14%. The antigens of these receptors remain unknown. The material sequenced was blood, either unsorted or a sorted T cell fraction (not recorded which). These receptors came from a male donor with ankylosing spondylitis.

Notes on this clonotype: One junction end disagrees with the germline gene, perhaps due to a read error. V usage is TRBV19 and J usage is TRBJ2-2, with D perhaps TRBD2 (6 bases). The CDR3 is 14 residues long. CDR1 and CDR2 from the germline V gene are LNHDA and SQIVND (reference sequence). The CDR3 loop is CASEQTPTTRELYF. The DNA for the CDR3 is TGTGCGTCTGAACAAACCCCAACCACCCGGGAGCTGTATTTT.

This clonotype was seen more than once but under ten times. The chain employs TRBV6-5 and TRBJ1-2; 8 bases align to TRBD1. Germline lookup yields CDR1 MNHEY and CDR2 SVGAGI. The CDR3 covers 15 residues. The V segment lost 4 bases and the J segment 4 bases; nucleotides outside the gene matches: 8. In nucleotides, the CDR3 is TGTGCCAGCAGTTCGGACAGGGAGGTTAGCTATGGCTACACCTTC. Its translation: CASSSDREVSYGYTF.

Ten or more counts support this clonotype. V is TRBV18 and J is TRBJ2-1, with 7 positions matching TRBD2. Losses at the gene ends were 3 bases for V and 7 bases for J; bases not matched to a gene: 6. Per germline, CDR1 KGHSH and CDR2 LQKENI. This CDR3 region has 14 residues. The CDR3 DNA reads TGTGCCAGCTCACCGGGGCGGGAGAAGAATGAGCAGTTCTTC. This encodes CASSPGREKNEQFF.

There are a few counts of this clonotype. This chain uses TRBV29-1 with TRBJ2-1, with TRBD2 identical over 8 bases. Germline V CDR1 and CDR2: SQVTM, ANQGSEA. After removal of 5 bases from V and 8 bases from J, the junction contained 8 bases not matched to a gene. This CDR3 contains 13 residues. CDR3 protein: CSVPGRAGDEQFF. CDR3 DNA: TGCAGCGTTCCCGGGAGGGCCGGCGATGAGCAGTTCTTC.

This rearrangement joins TRBV3-1 to TRBJ2-3; tentative D call: TRBD2 (6 bases). This CDR3 spans 14 amino acids. The ends were cut back, 5 bases at V and 2 bases at J, with 11 bases in the middle. In germline, CDR1 is LGHDT, CDR2 YNNKEL (reference sequence). The CDR3 reads CASSRDFATDTQYF. The CDR3 coding sequence is TGTGCCAGCAGCAGGGACTTTGCCACAGATACGCAGTATTTT.

As for this clonotype: A read error is possible here, since a much larger clone lies one base away. The genes are TRBV6-5 and TRBJ2-7; TRBD2 matches at 10 bases. Germline loops: CDR1 MNHEY, CDR2 SVGAGI. The trim removed 4 bases at V and 5 bases at J, leaving 8 bases unmatched. CDR3 size: 15 residues. The CDR3, as DNA: TGTGCCAGCAGTTTAGTAGCGGGAGGCGATGACGAGCAGTACTTC. Encoded protein: CASSLVAGGDDEQYF.

The gene calls are TRBV14 and TRBJ2-1, with 13 bases that match TRBD2. Germline lookup yields CDR1 SGHDN and CDR2 FVKESK. Losses at the gene ends were 4 bases for V and 0 bases for J; bases not matched to a gene: 9. This CDR3 is built from 19 residues. CDR3 sequence: CASSRRTSGRGGSYNEQFF. The CDR3 DNA reads TGTGCCAGCAGCCGCCGGACTAGCGGGAGAGGGGGCTCCTACAATGAGCAGTTCTTC.

This clonotype turned up a few times. This chain uses TRBV28 with TRBJ2-2; D possibly corresponds to TRBD1 (5 bases). V gave up 3 bases and J gave up 7 bases, with 15 bases separating them. The CDR3 runs to 15 residues. Germline V CDR1 and CDR2: MDHEN, SYDVKM. The CDR3 sequence is CASSFSRGSGGELFF. In DNA, the CDR3 is TGTGCCAGCAGTTTCAGTAGGGGCTCTGGCGGGGAGCTGTTTTTT.

This clonotype came up a few times. Sequence at one end of the junction differs from germline and may be a read error. This chain connects TRBV10-3 to TRBJ2-5, with 7 positions matching TRBD1. This CDR3 contains 14 residues. The V gene's germline CDR1 is ENHRY and CDR2 SYGVKD. The CDR3 spells CAVRDSAFQETQYF. CDR3 nucleotide sequence: TGTGCCGTCAGGGACAGCGCTTTCCAAGAGACCCAGTACTTC.

This clonotype came up a few times. The chain combines TRBV24-1 with TRBJ2-7; 7 bases map to TRBD1. The germline V gene has CDR1 KGHDR and CDR2 SFDVKD. J lost 7 bases, V lost 3 bases, and 5 bases had no gene match. The CDR3 consists of 13 residues. This CDR3 is CATSDATGKEQYF. The CDR3 DNA is TGTGCCACCAGTGATGCGACAGGGAAAGAGCAGTACTTC.

This clonotype was found a few times. The rearrangement links TRBV29-1 to TRBJ1-2; D may be TRBD1 (5 bases). The CDR3 is 13 amino acids. V lost 2 bases to trimming and J lost 4 bases, with 11 bases between them. The germline V gene encodes CDR1 SQVTM and CDR2 ANQGSEA. The CDR3: CSVESRASYGYTF. The CDR3 region has the DNA TGCAGCGTTGAATCCAGGGCTTCCTATGGCTACACCTTC.

The J gene is TRBJ2-2, the V gene TRBV18, with TRBD2 identical over 12 bases. The CDR3 sequence is 17 residues long. CDR1 and CDR2 from the germline V gene are KGHSH and LQKENI. V shed 3 bases and J 3 bases; nucleotides not matched to a gene: 5. This chain's CDR3 is CASSPRTSGTYTGELFF. CDR3 sequence (DNA): TGTGCCAGCTCACCTCGGACTAGCGGGACTTACACCGGGGAGCTGTTTTTT.

This clonotype was seen ten or more times. This chain links TRBV4-3 with TRBJ2-6, with no clear D. The CDR3 has 16 amino acids. V lost 0 bases and J lost 2, with 8 bases in between. Germline V gene lookup returns CDR1 LGHNA and CDR2 YSLEER. Here the CDR3 reads CASSQDAMAGANVLTF. The CDR3 nucleotides are TGCGCCAGCAGCCAAGATGCCATGGCTGGGGCCAACGTCCTGACTTTC.

V is TRBV20-1 and J is TRBJ2-3, with a tentative D call TRBD2 (5 bases). V was trimmed by 3 bases and J by 4 bases, leaving 14 bases between them. The CDR3 sequence is 14 residues long. Per germline, CDR1 DFQATT and CDR2 SNEGSKA (reference sequence). CDR3 DNA sequence: TGCAGTGCTAGCCTGGACCTAGCCCCAGATACGCAGTATTTT. The encoded protein is CSASLDLAPDTQYF.

In its sample, this clonotype was seen a few times. This rearrangement joins TRBV29-1 to TRBJ2-5, with 9 positions matching TRBD2. The V gene's germline CDR1 is SQVTM and CDR2 ANQGSEA. The trim removed 3 bases at V and 5 bases at J, leaving 10 bases unmatched. CDR3 length equals 15 residues. In DNA, the CDR3 is TGCAGCGTTGATCGTAGCGGGAGATCCTCGGAGACCCAGTACTTC. Residues: CSVDRSGRSSETQYF. The full variable domain, completed using reference TRBV29-1 and TRBJ2-5, is SAVISQKPSRDICQRGTSLTIQCQVDSQVTMMFWYRQQPGQSLTLIATANQGSEATYESGFVIDKFPISRPNLTFSTLTVSNMSPEDSSIYLCSVDRSGRSSETQYFGPGTRLLVL.

This clonotype was picked up a small number of times. V gene TRBV5-6 combines with J gene TRBJ2-3; D perhaps matches TRBD2 (5 bases). The V end was cut by 6 bases, the J end by 1 base, with 27 bases between. Germline loops: CDR1 SGHDT, CDR2 YYEEEE. This CDR3 spans 19 amino acids. The CDR3 here is CASTPNYLRGSLGTDTQYF. For the CDR3, the DNA is TGTGCCAGCACCCCTAACTACCTTCGAGGGAGTTTGGGCACAGATACGCAGTATTTT.

This sequence joins TRBV7-9 and TRBJ2-1; D might be TRBD1 or TRBD2, each matching 5 bases. Germline loops: CDR1 SEHNR, CDR2 FQNEAQ (reference sequence). The CDR3 spans 15 residues. V gave up 4 bases and J gave up 4 bases, with 14 bases separating them. The CDR3 DNA follows: TGTGCCAGCAGCTCCCGGGACGCCGGATACAATGAGCAGTTCTTC. Its translation is CASSSRDAGYNEQFF.

Ten or more counts support this clonotype. The chain joins TRBV5-1 to TRBJ2-1; no firm D call. The CDR3 contains 15 residues. Germline CDR1 is SGHRS and CDR2 is YFSETQ. Deletions cut 1 base from V and 2 bases from J, with 10 bases between. CDR3 coding DNA: TGCGCCAGCAGCTTGCGGCAGAAGACCTACAATGAGCAGTTCTTC. It is translated as CASSLRQKTYNEQFF.

This clonotype turned up a few times. The J gene is TRBJ1-5, the V gene TRBV29-1; 7 bases line up with TRBD1. V shed 6 bases and J 3 bases; nucleotides not matched to a gene: 8. The CDR3 runs to 14 residues. The germline V gene has CDR1 SQVTM and CDR2 ANQGSEA. CDR3 in DNA: TGCAGCGTGGGACCAGGGGGGATCAATCAGCCCCAGCATTTT. This codes for CSVGPGGINQPQHF. Looking up the rest from reference TRBV29-1 and TRBJ1-5 gives the full variable domain: SAVISQKPSRDICQRGTSLTIQCQVDSQVTMMFWYRQQPGQSLTLIATANQGSEATYESGFVIDKFPISRPNLTFSTLTVSNMSPEDSSIYLCSVGPGGINQPQHFGDGTRLSIL.